This T cell receptor (beta chain) came from a study of blood T cell repertoires in COVID-19. Study-wide context: Specimens from acute and convalescent COVID-19 originated in the United States, Italy and Spain. PBMCs, B-cell-depleted T cells, or T cells were the source of the cDNA or gDNA that made up the material.

Unmatched junction bases numbered 12, after V lost 2 bases and J lost 4 bases. Germline loops: CDR1 LNHDA, CDR2 SQIVND (reference sequence). The CDR3 spans 18 residues. Original data processing: Reference gene primer amplification gave estimated nucleated cell counts. The protocol was immunoSEQ multiplex PCR, while the TCRdb copy is restricted to in-frame clones and leaves out a portion. The DNA gave D and trimming, while V, J and clone size come from that table. This sample has 150,000 to 200,000 clones, with 75% to 85% found just once. One Seattle source followed patients from active infection through their disease course.

The source is a woman of 80 years or more with COVID-19, enrolled during active disease. Input material: peripheral blood. This chain uses TRBV19 with TRBJ2-1, with 9 bases aligning to TRBD2. CDR3 sequence reads: CASSISPLAGIGYNEQFF. In DNA form, the CDR3 reads TGTGCCAGTAGTATATCCCCGCTAGCGGGAATAGGTTACAATGAGCAGTTCTTC.